The 13 T cell receptor beta chains given below trace back to one sample, sequenced in a study of blood T cell repertoires in COVID-19. Libraries were prepared by immunoSEQ multiplex PCR; TCRdb keeps only in-frame clonotypes and omits some of them. The data show about 46,000 clones, with more than 85% seen just once and around 3.1% held by the top ten. Sequencing was done on a sample of PBMCs or T cells enriched from blood (not recorded which). The receptor set was obtained from a woman in her forties or fifties who had recovered from COVID-19.

The J gene is TRBJ2-1, the V gene TRBV4-2, with D maybe TRBD2 (5 bases). The CDR3 sequence is 16 residues long. Per the germline V gene, CDR1 is LGHNA and CDR2 is YNFKEQ. Trimming took 0 bases from V and 4 from J, leaving 13 bases between them. The CDR3: CASSQDVRVPYNEQFF. The CDR3 DNA reads TGTGCCAGCAGCCAAGATGTGCGGGTGCCGTACAATGAGCAGTTCTTC.

This chain uses TRBV7-2 with TRBJ2-7; the match to TRBD1 covers 7 bases. Germline V gene sequence: CDR1 SGHTA, CDR2 FQGNSA. The CDR3 contains 15 residues. V trimming: 1 base; J trimming: 2 bases; junction bases outside the gene matches: 5. CDR3 loop: CASSLVGTVPYEQYF. CDR3 DNA sequence: TGTGCCAGCAGCTTAGTAGGGACAGTCCCCTACGAGCAGTACTTC. Combining the CDR3 with reference TRBV7-2 and TRBJ2-7 gives the whole variable domain GAGVSQSPSNKVTEKGKDVELRCDPISGHTALYWYRQSLGQGLEFLIYFQGNSAPDKSGLPSDRFSAERTGGSVSTLTIQRTQQEDSAVYLCASSLVGTVPYEQYFGPGTRLTVT.

A note on this clone: Germline and junction disagree at one end, which may indicate a read error. V and J are TRBV6-5 and TRBJ1-4, with D perhaps TRBD1 (5 bases). The CDR3 runs 13 residues. The germline CDR1 and CDR2 sequences are MNHEY and SVGAGI. CDR3 sequence reads: CRGVGRDNEKLFF. The CDR3 bases are TGCCGGGGGGTAGGCAGGGATAATGAAAAACTGTTTTTT.

The chain is built from TRBV28 and TRBJ2-7; 12 bases agree with TRBD2. With V trimmed by 0 bases and J by 7 bases, 10 bases remained unmatched. The CDR3 consists of 17 residues. Germline V lookup: CDR1 MDHEN, CDR2 SYDVKM. Written as DNA, the CDR3 is TGTGCCAGCAGTTTATGGAACCTAGCGGGGGGGCCTGGGGAGCAGTACTTC. Translation: CASSLWNLAGGPGEQYF. The full variable domain, completed using reference TRBV28 and TRBJ2-7, is DVKVTQSSRYLVKRTGEKVFLECVQDMDHENMFWYRQDPGLGLRLIYFSYDVKMKEKGDIPEGYSVSREKKERFSLILESASTNQTSMYLCASSLWNLAGGPGEQYFGPGTRLTVT.

The genes are TRBV19 and TRBJ2-1, with 7 bases lining up with TRBD2. The CDR3 totals 17 residues. Germline CDR1 LNHDA, CDR2 SQIVND (reference sequence). With V trimmed by 4 bases and J by 0 bases, 9 bases remained unmatched. The DNA for the CDR3 is TGTGCCAGTAGTAGGAGAAGCGGGGCAGACTCCTACAATGAGCAGTTCTTC. The encoded protein is CASSRRSGADSYNEQFF.

The chain recombines TRBV24-1 with TRBJ2-3; a weak D match, TRBD2 (7 bases). The ends were cut back, 3 bases at V and 4 bases at J, with 10 bases in the middle. This CDR3 has 14 amino acids. CDR1 KGHDR and CDR2 SFDVKD come from the germline V gene. The CDR3 spells CATSDAGAADTQYF. The CDR3 DNA is TGTGCCACCAGTGATGCGGGGGCCGCAGATACGCAGTATTTT.

A single count supports this clone. CDR3 in DNA: TGTGCCAGCGGGGTTGGGGACAGGAGCGACGAGCAGTACTTC. This codes for CASGVGDRSDEQYF. This sequence joins TRBV6-5 and TRBJ2-7; TRBD1 aligns across 8 bases. This CDR3 region has 14 residues. Germline V gene lookup returns CDR1 MNHEY and CDR2 SVGAGI. V shed 8 bases and J 5 bases; nucleotides not matched to a gene: 11.

The chain links TRBV7-9 to TRBJ1-1; 7 nucleotides agree with TRBD1. With 2 bases clipped from V and 1 base from J, the junction kept 10 bases outside the gene matches. Germline values: CDR1 SEHNR, CDR2 FQNEAQ (reference sequence). CDR3 size: 17 residues. The CDR3 loop is CASSLSLVKGANTEAFF. The CDR3 bases are TGTGCCAGCAGCTTATCCCTCGTTAAGGGGGCGAACACTGAAGCTTTCTTT.

The CDR3 nucleotides are TGTGCCAGCAGTTTGGGACAGGGGTGGGATAGCAATCAGCCCCAGCATTTT. Translated: CASSLGQGWDSNQPQHF. The V and J genes are TRBV6-2 or TRBV6-3 and TRBJ1-5, with TRBD1 identical over 10 bases. CDR3 length equals 17 residues. J was trimmed by 0 bases and V by 4 bases; bases with no gene match: 6. CDR1 and CDR2 from the germline V gene are MNHEY and SVGEGT.

The chain couples TRBV10-1 to TRBJ2-7, with D possibly being TRBD1 (6 bases). Germline CDR1 is WNHNN and CDR2 is SYGVQD (reference sequence). V gave up 3 bases and J gave up 2 bases, with 8 bases separating them. CDR3 length equals 13 residues. In DNA, the CDR3 is TGCGCCAGCAGTGAAGAGGGGGCCTACGAGCAGTACTTC. Translated: CASSEEGAYEQYF.

This clone was observed a single time. The chain employs TRBV5-4 and TRBJ2-3; 8 bases map to TRBD1. The CDR3 has 18 amino acids. Trimming at V came to 4 bases and at J to 1 base, leaving 14 bases not matched to a gene. Germline V gene data show CDR1 as SGHNT and CDR2 as YYREEE (reference sequence). The CDR3 reads CASSVGLQGAGGTDTQYF. For the CDR3, the DNA is TGTGCCAGCAGCGTAGGACTTCAGGGGGCAGGGGGCACAGATACGCAGTATTTT.

This clone has only a few counts. The junction departs from germline at one end; a sequencing error may be responsible. V gene TRBV5-7 combines with J gene TRBJ1-5; TRBD1 matches at 8 bases. TRBV5-7 qualifies as an ORF whose function is uncertain. This CDR3 spans 15 amino acids. This CDR3 reads CASRLDRESNQPQHF. The CDR3 DNA sequence: TGTGCCAGCAGGTTGGACAGGGAGAGCAATCAGCCCCAGCATTTT.

This chain uses TRBV28 with TRBJ2-1, with D perhaps TRBD1 (5 bases). V was clipped by 5 bases and J by 14 bases, with 19 bases between them. This CDR3 has 13 amino acids. CDR1 and CDR2 (germline): MDHEN, SYDVKM. The CDR3 here is CASSTGMQGAEFF. The CDR3 DNA reads TGTGCCAGCAGTACAGGAATGCAGGGCGCTGAGTTCTTC. The whole variable domain, remainder taken from reference TRBV28 and TRBJ2-1, is DVKVTQSSRYLVKRTGEKVFLECVQDMDHENMFWYRQDPGLGLRLIYFSYDVKMKEKGDIPEGYSVSREKKERFSLILESASTNQTSMYLCASSTGMQGAEFFGPGTRLTVL.